The 14 T cell receptor beta chains listed next were all sequenced from one sample in a study of shared clonotypes between healthy human individuals. The assay was immunoSEQ multiplex PCR, and TCRdb's table has in-frame clones only and misses some. This table holds over a million clones, 95% to 99% found once. The specimen sequenced was naive CD4+ T cells sorted from blood. Specified subset: CD45RA+ positively selected. The receptor source for this set is a young man in good health.

The chain combines TRBV28 with TRBJ2-1, with D hard to call. This CDR3 region has 16 residues. The ends were cut back, 6 bases at V and 4 bases at J, with 19 bases in the middle. Per germline, CDR1 MDHEN and CDR2 SYDVKM. Here the CDR3 DNA reads TGTGCCAGCAGGGCCGCCCTCGGTCTAGGATACAATGAGCAGTTCTTC. This gives the protein CASRAALGLGYNEQFF.

The rearrangement links TRBV4-1 to TRBJ1-4; tentatively, D is TRBD1 (6 bases). From germline, CDR1 is MGHRA and CDR2 YSYEKL. The CDR3 length is 16 residues. The V gene lost 0 bases and the J gene lost 2 bases, with 10 bases spanning the gap. The CDR3 protein is CASSQDSGQTNEKLFF. In DNA, the CDR3 is TGCGCCAGCAGCCAAGATAGTGGACAGACTAATGAAAAACTGTTTTTT.

For this clone: Within the sample, other DNA sequences also encode this same CDR3. This sequence joins TRBV9 and TRBJ2-5; 11 bases line up with TRBD2. The V and J ends lost 1 base and 5 bases, in that order; junction bases with no gene match: 10. Looked up from germline, CDR1 is SGDLS and CDR2 is YYNGEE. This CDR3 has 17 residues. As DNA, the CDR3 is TGTGCCAGCAGCGTACTTGGTACTAGCGGGAGCGGGGAGACCCAGTACTTC. This gives the protein CASSVLGTSGSGETQYF.

This chain links TRBV2 with TRBJ1-3; TRBD1 might be the D (5 bases). V shed 6 bases and J shed 4 bases, with 16 bases lying between them. Germline loops: CDR1 SNHLY, CDR2 FYNNEI. This CDR3 is 15 amino acids long. The CDR3 sequence: CASRATASGGNTIYF. The CDR3 DNA is TGTGCCAGCAGAGCGACAGCTTCGGGCGGAAACACCATATATTTT.

The chain joins TRBV27 to TRBJ1-3; D ambiguous. The germline CDR1 and CDR2 sequences are MNHEY and SMNVEV (reference sequence). V lost 3 bases to trimming and J lost 0 bases, with 9 bases between them. The CDR3 totals 15 residues. In DNA form, the CDR3 reads TGTGCCAGCAGTTTTGCCGGACGCTCTGGAAACACCATATATTTT. Protein sequence: CASSFAGRSGNTIYF.

V gene TRBV2 combines with J gene TRBJ1-5; tentatively, D is TRBD1 (6 bases). This CDR3 is 14 amino acids long. The germline CDR1 and CDR2 sequences are SNHLY and FYNNEI. V lost 0 bases to trimming and J lost 9 bases, with 12 bases between them. The CDR3 coding sequence is TGTGCCAGCAGTGAAGCGCTAACAGGGCTGCCCCAGCATTTT. Translated, it gives CASSEALTGLPQHF.

This clone has a single count. The genes are TRBV28 and TRBJ1-5; no clear D gene. This CDR3 has 13 amino acids. Per germline, CDR1 MDHEN and CDR2 SYDVKM. Trimming shortened V by 7 bases and J by 5 bases, and 12 bases separated the two germline ends. The CDR3 DNA follows: TGTGCCAGCACCCCTTCTCTCGATCAGCCCCAGCATTTT. Its protein product is CASTPSLDQPQHF.

The V and J genes are TRBV4-1 and TRBJ1-5; possibly TRBD1 for D (5 bases). The CDR3 consists of 14 residues. Trimming removed 3 bases from V and 3 bases from J, with 9 bases in between. The germline CDR1 and CDR2 sequences are MGHRA and YSYEKL. The CDR3 reads CASSQGTVNQPQHF. The CDR3, as DNA: TGCGCCAGCAGCCAGGGGACGGTCAATCAGCCCCAGCATTTT.

This chain uses TRBV5-4 with TRBJ2-7, with a weak D call TRBD2 (5 bases). The V and J ends lost 0 bases and 4 bases respectively, with 8 bases between them. Germline-derived CDR1 and CDR2 are SGHNT and YYREEE (reference sequence). The CDR3 is 13 residues long. For the CDR3, the DNA is TGTGCCAGCAGCTTGGGGGAGTTTTACGAGCAGTACTTC. Translation: CASSLGEFYEQYF.

The V and J genes are TRBV2 and TRBJ1-5; D perhaps matches TRBD1 (5 bases). Germline V CDR1 and CDR2: SNHLY, FYNNEI. The V and J ends lost 4 bases and 2 bases respectively, with 12 bases between them. This CDR3 contains 15 residues. The CDR3 nucleotides are TGTGCCAGCAGTGTAGGTCAGGGTGGCAATCAGCCCCAGCATTTT. Protein: CASSVGQGGNQPQHF.

In the case of this clone: The sample holds other DNA sequences that translate to the same CDR3. The rearrangement uses TRBV19 and TRBJ2-7; D is ambiguous. The CDR3 totals 14 residues. Germline V gives CDR1 LNHDA, CDR2 SQIVND (reference sequence). V was clipped by 1 base and J by 4 bases, with 11 bases between them. The CDR3 nucleotides read TGTGCCAGTAGTATAGCGGCCGGGCCATACGAGCAGTACTTC. As protein: CASSIAAGPYEQYF. Combining the CDR3 with reference TRBV19 and TRBJ2-7 gives the whole variable domain DGGITQSPKYLFRKEGQNVTLSCEQNLNHDAMYWYRQDPGQGLRLIYYSQIVNDFQKGDIAEGYSVSREKKESFPLTVTSAQKNPTAFYLCASSIAAGPYEQYFGPGTRLTVT.

J is TRBJ1-2 and V is TRBV7-2; D perhaps matches TRBD1 (5 bases). CDR1 is SGHTA, CDR2 FQGNSA, per germline. V shed 1 base and J shed 4 bases, with 13 bases lying between them. CDR3 length: 15 residues. The CDR3 region is CASSLGVGTSYGYTF. CDR3 in DNA: TGTGCCAGCAGCTTAGGTGTGGGGACTAGCTATGGCTACACCTTC.

The chain joins TRBV30 to TRBJ1-1; tentative D call: TRBD1 (6 bases). Trimming pared 7 bases from V and 1 base from J, leaving 13 bases between. The CDR3 length is 13 residues. Germline loops: CDR1 GTSNPN, CDR2 SVGIG (reference sequence). Here the CDR3 reads CAYRVSGNTEAFF. The DNA for the CDR3 is TGTGCCTACAGGGTCTCCGGGAACACTGAAGCTTTCTTT.

The chain recombines TRBV18 with TRBJ2-2; 12 bases match TRBD2. V shed 0 bases and J 1 base; nucleotides not matched to a gene: 3. The CDR3 has 18 residues. The germline gives CDR1 KGHSH, CDR2 LQKENI. The DNA of the CDR3 is TGTGCCAGCTCACCACCCGGACTAGCGGGAATGAACACCGGGGAGCTGTTTTTT. This translates into CASSPPGLAGMNTGELFF.